This TCR beta chain appears in the sequencing data of a study of T cell repertoires in cytomegalovirus infection. The wider study: Researchers turned to recently identified HLA-C-restricted CMV epitopes as well as well-studied HLA-B-restricted ones. Study outcomes and limitations: HLA-C-restricted, CMV-specific TCR beta clonotypes were dominant ex vivo. Summed public TCR beta family frequency identified CMV carriers bearing the relevant HLA.

With regard to this clonotype: The antigen is undetermined.

V shed 6 bases and J shed 2 bases, with 13 bases lying between them. The CDR3 sequence is 14 residues long. The germline CDR1 and CDR2 sequences are SGHTA and FQGNSA. TCRdb called the reads again in MiXCR, with one record for every CDR3 protein. Of hundreds of thousands of distinct CDR3 sequences listed, roughly 30% are singletons. The receptor was derived from a human donor in good health (CMV status not recorded). Some clones in this sample may be carry-over from other donors' samples. The sample consisted of cultured PBMCs, taken from culture after CMV antigen stimulation. The chain joins TRBV7-2 to TRBJ1-2; D gene uncertain. The CDR3 here is CASRPRHTNYGYTF. CDR3 nucleotide sequence: TGTGCCAGCAGGCCCCGACACACAAACTATGGCTACACCTTC. The variable domain in full, with the rest retrieved from reference TRBV7-2 and TRBJ1-2, is GAGVSQSPSNKVTEKGKDVELRCDPISGHTALYWYRQSLGQGLEFLIYFQGNSAPDKSGLPSDRFSAERTGGSVSTLTIQRTQQEDSAVYLCASRPRHTNYGYTFGSGTRLTVV.